This T cell receptor (beta chain) was captured by sequencing in a study of blood T cell repertoires in COVID-19 (dated by TCRdb to about 2020). About the investigation overall: Samples covering the acute and convalescent phases of COVID-19 were provided by collaborators in the United States, Italy and Spain. The prospective study material was composed of cDNA or gDNA derived from T cells, B-cell-depleted T cells, or PBMCs. The dataset comprised deeply sampled blood TCRbeta repertoires from subjects exposed to, actively infected with, or recovered from COVID-19. The repertoires were made available in a free public database intended to serve as a resource for research on the immune response to SARS-CoV-2. Samples came from the ongoing ImmuneRACE study (first 160 participants) plus 1,254 subjects from 6 global collaborators. The sample metadata nearly always contained a de-identified subject ID, COVID-19 status, age in years and sex. Where available, HLA class I and class II types were taken from metadata supplied by the sample provider and were not determined by assay-based typing.

TCRbeta CDR3 regions were amplified from genomic DNA using the immunoSEQ Assay, a bias-controlled multiplex PCR. The authors' pipeline ran thus. The number of nucleated cells in each sample was estimated from the amplification of reference gene primers within the assay. Sequence reads were collapsed and filtered to measure the absolute abundance of every unique TCRbeta CDR3 rearrangement. For each sample, productive Simpson clonality was calculated by taking the square root of Simpson's diversity index across productive rearrangements. The table comes from immuneACCESS by way of TCRdb, which keeps in-frame sequences with V and J called. Part of the clones is missing from these tables; in studies checked, under half for an unresolved V gene and the rest for unknown reasons. That table gives V, J and clone size, and the DNA gave D and trimming. Here the sample has hundreds of thousands of clones; approximately 91% occur a single time. Of the sample, over 9% falls within the top ten clones.

In the prospective study, participants were about 18 to 89 years old, resided in 24 geographic areas of the United States, and were enrolled through a virtual design. Cohort assignment in the prospective study relied on participant-reported clinical history from a screening survey and a study questionnaire. ImmuneRACE Cohort 3 recovered participants were defined by two consecutive negative NP/OP PCR tests, healthcare professional clearance, or symptom resolution. Each participant in the prospective study had whole blood, serum and a nasopharyngeal or oropharyngeal swab collected by mobile phlebotomists. Prospective study participants could optionally give additional blood draws and questionnaires over a roughly 2-month period. Before DNA extraction, blood samples from the prospective study were shipped at room temperature or frozen. With regard to this clone: Its antigen target is currently unknown. Per-base quality was not reported, and no clone a single base away is much larger than it.

For this chain, trimming is 0 bases at the V end and 8 bases at the J end, and the number of junction bases without a gene match is 7. Sequences SNHLY (CDR1) and FYNNEI (CDR2) are obtained from the germline V gene. Including the terminal cysteine and phenylalanine, the CDR3 comprises 16 residues. Only the CDR3 DNA is retained, 48 bases long and in frame from the first base. Overall study results and their limits: How much clinical and demographic metadata was included differed by source and by participant, and the metadata was provided uncurated.

The clonotype was recovered from a middle-aged woman who had recovered from COVID-19. The chain is made from TRBV2 and TRBJ1-6; TRBD1 fits 7 bases in the junction. The sample taken for sequencing was PBMCs or T cells enriched from blood (not recorded which). CDR3 region: CASSEAGYRGDSPLHF. The bases read TGTGCCAGCAGTGAAGCCGGTTACAGGGGAGATTCACCCCTCCACTTT.